The source of this T cell receptor (beta chain) is a study of cytomegalovirus exposure and HLA in healthy donors. Study context: The same platform was used for the 110 or so validation repertoires as for the approximately 730 first-cohort repertoires, as reported in a later analysis.

Study conclusions and caveats: Cytomegalovirus association was listed for roughly 160 TCR beta chains.

This CDR3 comprises 16 residues. The V gene end was trimmed by 0 bases and the J gene end by 3 bases; junction bases not matched to a gene: 4. Germline V CDR1 and CDR2: SGHRS, YFSETQ. The approximately 120-subject validation cohort, separate from the 666-subject first cohort, included the donors. On this clone itself: What it recognizes is unknown.

The protocol was immunoSEQ multiplex PCR, while the TCRdb copy is restricted to in-frame clones and leaves out a portion. The sample yields roughly 150,000 clones, 94% seen once. What was sequenced was PBMCs. The receptor's source is a man younger than 35 in good health and CMV-seropositive. The genes are TRBV5-1 and TRBJ2-5, with 11 bases that match TRBD2. The CDR3 region is CASSLGSTSGEETQYF. CDR3 coding DNA: TGCGCCAGCAGCTTGGGGTCGACTAGCGGGGAAGAGACCCAGTACTTC.